This TCR beta chain is from a study of OX40 agonist ivuxolimab in advanced cancers. Turning to the overall study: Ivuxolimab was a fully human IgG2 agonistic monoclonal antibody targeting the costimulatory receptor OX40 (CD134). Intravenous ivuxolimab was administered to patients every 2 weeks at six dose levels: 0.01, 0.1, 0.3, 1.5, 3 and 10 mg/kg. Of the 50 or so patients in dose escalation, 19 had hepatocellular carcinoma, roughly 15 had melanoma, 9 had renal cell carcinoma and 9 had head and neck cancer. In the dose-escalation cohort, 82.7% of patients were male, and the mean age was around 60 years, with a range of roughly 20 to 79. Prior anti-PD-1, anti-PD-L1 or anti-CTLA-4 therapy was permitted, and roughly two fifths of dose-escalation patients had received checkpoint inhibitors. Three dose-escalation patients achieved partial responses, one with hepatocellular carcinoma and two with cutaneous melanoma. Peripheral TCRbeta sequencing was intended to test whether TCR sequence diversity was altered and clonal T-cell expansion was caused by ivuxolimab. The paper covers the monotherapy dose-escalation part of the phase I ivuxolimab trial, which included N of about 51 patients. Study-wide conclusions, independent of this receptor: In the 0.1-3.0 mg/kg groups, partial responders had among the lowest normalized peripheral clonal expansion, particularly in CD8+ T cells. Low levels of normalized T-cell clonal expansion were also seen in some nonresponding patients. The antigen specificity of the peripheral T cells that underwent clonal expansion was not determined. After ivuxolimab, expanded clones were on average more numerous among CD8+ T cells than among CD4+ T cells. At doses from 0.1 to 3.0 mg/kg, clonal expansion was seen in both CD4+ and CD8+ blood T cells between baseline and week 6.

Patients with autoimmune disease history or receiving systemic immunosuppression were excluded from the trial. In every dose cohort, peripheral blood was drawn for TCR sequencing at baseline, cycle 4 day 1, and cycle 7 day 1. Samples came from an open-label, multicenter, first-in-human phase I dose-escalation trial of ivuxolimab. Adults with locally advanced or metastatic head and neck squamous cell, hepatocellular, melanoma or renal cell carcinoma were enrolled in the trial. Before TCR sequencing, CD4+ and CD8+ T cells were separately sorted from peripheral blood. V is cut back by 5 bases and J by 10 bases, with 4 bases in the junction unmatched. The CDR3 measures 11 amino acids from cysteine to phenylalanine. The retained sequence is limited to the CDR3, 33 bases, with the frame set at the first base. In the germline V gene, CDR1 corresponds to MNHEY and CDR2 to SVGAGI. Genomic DNA was extracted from sorted cells for sequencing of the TCRbeta CDR3 region. The immunoSEQ Assay was used to sequence the TCRbeta CDR3 regions. TCRdb holds this immuneACCESS table with in-frame rearrangements only. Some clones are missing; in checked studies, unresolved V genes explain under half, and the rest has no known cause. The sample table lists roughly 70,000 clones, 85% of them with a count of one. The top ten hold approximately 0.81% of the sample.

On this clone: Its antigen remains undetermined. No much larger clone is present one base from it, and per-base qualities are unavailable.

Here the chain combines TRBV6-5 and TRBJ1-2; 7 nucleotides in the junction match TRBD1. The sample here was CD4+ or CD8+ T cells sorted from blood, taken in a trial of the OX40 agonist ivuxolimab. The receptor's source is an adult with an advanced solid tumor such as melanoma, head and neck, liver or kidney cancer. The CDR3 here reads CASSRDSPYTF. The nucleotides read TGTGCCAGCAGTCGGGACAGCCCCTACACCTTC.